This T cell receptor beta chain derives from a study of T cells after posttransplantation cyclophosphamide. Whole-study findings and limits: Skin or GI-infiltrating T cells shared few TRB sequences with blood.

Sequencing used immunoSEQ multiplex PCR; TCRdb keeps in-frame clones, though not all of them. Altogether over 20,000 clones were found in the sample, and no singletons occur. In germline, CDR1 is LNHDA, CDR2 SQIVND (reference sequence). The CDR3 contains 13 residues. Trimming shortened V by 4 bases and J by 4 bases, and 5 bases separated the two germline ends. The related graft donor's blood sample was taken on the day of bone marrow donation. This clone was counted many times. Antigen specificity is unknown. The receptor's source is a middle-aged man in good health, CMV-negative, and a related stem cell transplant donor. Material for sequencing was PBMCs. This rearrangement joins TRBV19 to TRBJ2-6; D is uncertain. In DNA, the CDR3 is TGTGCCAGTAGTAAGCCCGGGGCCAACGTCCTGACTTTC. Residues: CASSKPGANVLTF.